This record looks at one T cell receptor beta chain sequence and its context. The antigen remains unidentified. TCRdb keeps only in-frame clones here, not all; method: immunoSEQ multiplex PCR. Among about 430,000 clones listed, approximately 92% were seen once. Treatment denoted: some 20 received Ad26.COV2.S at low or high dose, single or two shots; 5 received placebo; per-sample allocation not given. The study sampled participants on day 63 after the first vaccine or placebo injection. The sample came from a Boston adult aged 18-55 years. The V and J ends lost 2 bases and 8 bases respectively, with 15 bases between them. This CDR3 comprises 14 residues. CDR1 ENHRY and CDR2 SYGVKD come from the germline V gene. The entry originates in a study of Ad26.COV2.S vaccination and SARS-CoV-2 variants. Study in general: This donor came from the COV1001 trial of Ad26.COV2.S. Ad26.COV2.S shots went into the muscle once or twice, 56 days apart.

General study points: Marked by substantial breadth, spike-specific CD8+ and CD4+ T cell responses were reportedly seen after vaccination.

The chain employs TRBV10-3 and TRBJ1-2; D not certain. This specimen consisted of peripheral blood, obtained in a trial of Ad26.COV2.S vaccine versus placebo. The sequence derives from a person aged 18-65 years who received the Ad26.COV2.S COVID-19 vaccine or a placebo. The CDR3: CAISELRGERGYTF. CDR3 coding DNA: TGTGCCATCAGTGAGCTACGGGGTGAAAGGGGCTACACCTTC.